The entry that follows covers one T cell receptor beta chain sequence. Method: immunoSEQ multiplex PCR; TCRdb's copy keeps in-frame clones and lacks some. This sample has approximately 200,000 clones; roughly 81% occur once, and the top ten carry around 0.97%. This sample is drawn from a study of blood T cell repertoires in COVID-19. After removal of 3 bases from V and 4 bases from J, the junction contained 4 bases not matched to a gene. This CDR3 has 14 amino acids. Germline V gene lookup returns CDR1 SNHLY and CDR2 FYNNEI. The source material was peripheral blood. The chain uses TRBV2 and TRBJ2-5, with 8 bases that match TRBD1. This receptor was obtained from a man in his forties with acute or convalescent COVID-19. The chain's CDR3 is CASSDGRGRETQYF. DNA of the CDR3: TGTGCCAGCAGTGACGGCAGGGGGCGAGAGACCCAGTACTTC.